The next 23 T cell receptor beta chains were all read from a single sample in a study of human T cells and chemical hapten exposure. Time point in this sample: pre-sensitization, week 0. Treatment given: therapeutic diphenylcyclopropenone sensitization with weekly scalp DPC. TCRdb reprocessed the RACE reads via MiXCR and lists one record per CDR3 protein. The table records over 300,000 distinct CDR3 sequences, 4.5% to 6% of them present only once. The sample consisted of whole blood, taken in connection with sensitization to the hapten diphenylcyclopropenone (DPC). Every receptor here comes from a woman in her forties or fifties with alopecia areata. Some clones in this sample may be carry-over from other donors' samples.

The chain joins TRBV3-2 to TRBJ2-7; the DNA was not compared with TRBD1, the D call given in the table. TRBV3-2 is termed a pseudogene. This CDR3 comprises 11 residues. The CDR3 loop reads CASSPRQGHYF. The CDR3 DNA sequence: TGTGCCAGCAGCCCGCGACAGGGACATTACTTC.

The chain employs TRBV18 and TRBJ1-1; D gene uncertain. V lost 0 bases, J lost 1 base, and 9 bases lay in between. The germline V gene encodes CDR1 KGHSH and CDR2 LQKENI. The CDR3 sequence is 15 residues long. The chain's CDR3 is CASSPPSGPNTEAFF. The DNA for the CDR3 is TGTGCCAGCTCACCACCGTCAGGTCCGAACACTGAAGCTTTCTTT.

This clonotype came up many times. J is TRBJ1-3 and V is TRBV4-1; the D is unclear. Germline V gives CDR1 MGHRA, CDR2 YSYEKL. Trimming pared 0 bases from V and 0 bases from J, leaving 12 bases between. This CDR3 region has 17 residues. CDR3 residues: CASSQEFTDVSGNTIYF. The CDR3 DNA sequence: TGCGCCAGCAGCCAAGAGTTTACGGACGTCTCTGGAAACACCATATATTTT.

In its sample, this clonotype was seen many times. The genes are TRBV29-1 and TRBJ2-2; maybe TRBD2 (5 bases). V was cut by 4 bases and J by 0 bases, with 9 bases left in between. Germline CDR1 is SQVTM and CDR2 is ANQGSEA. There are 14 residues in the CDR3. The chain's CDR3 is CSVVLGANTGELFF. In DNA, the CDR3 is TGCAGCGTTGTACTGGGAGCGAACACCGGGGAGCTGTTTTTT.

This clonotype was seen repeatedly, ten times or more. The chain joins TRBV7-8 to TRBJ1-1; D uncertain. This CDR3 is built from 14 residues. CDR1 SGHVS and CDR2 FQNEAQ come from the germline V gene. V lost 2 bases and J lost 8, with 15 bases in between. The CDR3 protein is CASSLRLVGREAFF. CDR3 nucleotides: TGTGCCAGCAGCTTACGACTGGTCGGCAGGGAAGCTTTCTTT.

This clonotype was seen many times. The chain carries TRBV6-6 and TRBJ2-2; 10 bases fit TRBD2. The CDR3 is 17 amino acids. Germline assignment: CDR1 MNHNY and CDR2 SVGAGI (reference sequence). Trimming took 2 bases from V and 4 from J; bases not matched to a gene: 7. The DNA of the CDR3 is TGTGCCAGCAGTTACCTTGGTCTAGCGGGAGCCACCGGGGAGCTGTTTTTT. It specifies CASSYLGLAGATGELFF.

Ten or more counts support this clonotype. This sequence joins TRBV6-2 or TRBV6-3 and TRBJ2-7; 8 positions agree with TRBD2. The CDR3 loop spans 16 amino acids. With 0 bases clipped from V and 4 bases from J, the junction kept 8 bases outside the gene matches. Germline CDR1 and CDR2: MNHEY and SVGEGT. The CDR3 loop is CASSYSTGTSSYEQYF. In DNA, the CDR3 is TGTGCCAGCAGTTACTCCACCGGGACTAGTTCGTACGAGCAGTACTTC.

This clonotype was observed many times. The chain recombines TRBV28 with TRBJ2-5; 7 bases are shared with TRBD1. The J segment lost 2 bases and the V segment lost 4 bases, leaving 4 bases of the junction unmatched. The CDR3 has 14 amino acids. Germline V gene data show CDR1 as MDHEN and CDR2 as SYDVKM. For the CDR3, the DNA is TGTGCCAGCAGTTGGGGGACAGATCAAGAGACCCAGTACTTC. This codes for CASSWGTDQETQYF.

This clonotype was found a few times. V is TRBV28 and J is TRBJ2-3, with TRBD1 matching 9 bases. Germline loops: CDR1 MDHEN, CDR2 SYDVKM. V shed 8 bases and J 3 bases; nucleotides not matched to a gene: 3. CDR3 length: 13 residues. CDR3 DNA: TGTGCCAGCGGACAGGGGAGTACAGATACGCAGTATTTT. Its protein is CASGQGSTDTQYF. The complete variable domain, with remaining parts taken from reference TRBV28 and TRBJ2-3, reads DVKVTQSSRYLVKRTGEKVFLECVQDMDHENMFWYRQDPGLGLRLIYFSYDVKMKEKGDIPEGYSVSREKKERFSLILESASTNQTSMYLCASGQGSTDTQYFGPGTRLTVL.

The sample holds a few counts of this clonotype. Relative to the germline gene, one junction end is altered; a read error may explain this. This sequence joins TRBV6-5 and TRBJ2-1, with D possibly being TRBD2 (5 bases). CDR3 length: 14 amino acids. CDR1 and CDR2 (germline): MNHEY, SVGAGI. The CDR3 DNA is TGTGCCAGCGGTTATGGAACGGGAAGGAGGGAGCAGTTCTTC. It translates to CASGYGTGRREQFF.

This clonotype was picked up a small number of times. The chain joins TRBV20-1 to TRBJ2-1; no definite D call. Germline-derived CDR1 and CDR2 are DFQATT and SNEGSKA (reference sequence). Deletions cut 6 bases from V and 3 bases from J, with 15 bases between. The CDR3 sequence is 14 residues long. DNA for the CDR3: TGCAGTGCGCGTAGAGGCCTGGGCTACAATGAGCAGTTCTTC. As protein: CSARRGLGYNEQFF.

This clonotype was seen only a few times. Written as DNA, the CDR3 is TGTGCCACCAGCAGAGATCCCAGGGGTGAGCAGTTCTTC. Translated, it gives CATSRDPRGEQFF. The chain employs TRBV15 and TRBJ2-1, with D possibly TRBD1 on 6 matching bases. This CDR3 comprises 13 residues. The ends were cut back, 0 bases at V and 9 bases at J, with 9 bases in the middle. Germline-derived CDR1 and CDR2 are LNHNV and YYDKDF (reference sequence).

The genes are TRBV25-1 and TRBJ1-1; 8 positions agree with TRBD1. The CDR3 is 15 residues long. Losses at the gene ends were 4 bases for V and 2 bases for J; bases not matched to a gene: 6. Germline CDR1 and CDR2: MGHDK and SYGVNS. CDR3 bases: TGTGCCAGCAGTGGTAAGGGACAGGCAAACACTGAAGCTTTCTTT. Its translation is CASSGKGQANTEAFF.

This chain uses TRBV6-5 with TRBJ1-2, with D maybe TRBD1 (6 bases). V lost 0 bases, J lost 2 bases, and 13 bases lay in between. The CDR3 spans 16 residues. Germline V gives CDR1 MNHEY, CDR2 SVGAGI. This CDR3 is CASSYSGGPTNYGYTF. The CDR3 nucleotides read TGTGCCAGCAGTTACTCAGGGGGGCCGACGAACTATGGCTACACCTTC.

In this sample, this clonotype turned up many times. This chain links TRBV18 with TRBJ1-2; D gene uncertain. Trimming stripped 3 bases from V and 1 base from J, with 6 bases between. The CDR3 sequence is 13 residues long. The germline CDR1 and CDR2 sequences are KGHSH and LQKENI. The CDR3 spells CASSPKINYGYTF. CDR3 coding DNA: TGTGCCAGCTCACCTAAAATTAACTATGGCTACACCTTC.

This clonotype was seen a handful of times. The chain couples TRBV4-1 to TRBJ1-2; D may be TRBD1 (5 bases). The ends were cut back, 3 bases at V and 6 bases at J, with 14 bases in the middle. The germline V gene has CDR1 MGHRA and CDR2 YSYEKL. The CDR3 sequence is 14 residues long. The CDR3 bases are TGCGCCAGCAGCCAGGCCTACCGACAGAATGGCTACACCTTC. The encoded protein is CASSQAYRQNGYTF.

The V and J genes are TRBV20-1 and TRBJ2-1, with no clear D. Trimming left V 5 bases short and J 9 bases short, with 11 bases between. From germline, CDR1 is DFQATT and CDR2 SNEGSKA (reference sequence). The CDR3 covers 11 residues. CDR3 sequence reads: CSAGVGSEQFF. The CDR3 bases are TGCAGTGCTGGAGTGGGTAGTGAGCAGTTCTTC.

This clonotype has ten or more counts. The V call is TRBV10-3, the J call TRBJ2-7, with TRBD2 identical over 7 bases. The CDR3 spans 11 residues. CDR1 is ENHRY and CDR2 is SYGVKD in the germline V gene. V was clipped by 4 bases and J by 7 bases; unmatched bases: 1. The CDR3 here is CAISGTREQYF. In DNA form, the CDR3 reads TGTGCCATCAGTGGGACTAGGGAGCAGTACTTC.

This clonotype was seen at least ten times. The chain joins TRBV7-8 to TRBJ2-5; 8 nucleotides line up with TRBD2. The germline CDR1 and CDR2 sequences are SGHVS and FQNEAQ. The CDR3 length is 17 residues. V dropped 5 bases and J dropped 7; count of bases not matched to a gene: 18. The CDR3 sequence: CASSPRRPGLVYGTQYF. CDR3 DNA sequence: TGTGCCAGCAGCCCACGAAGGCCGGGACTAGTTTACGGGACCCAGTACTTC.

This clonotype was counted ten times or more. This chain connects TRBV11-2 to TRBJ1-4, with a tentative D call TRBD1 (5 bases). V lost 3 bases to trimming and J lost 8 bases, with 19 bases between them. The CDR3 totals 16 residues. Germline V gives CDR1 SGHAT, CDR2 FQNNGV. The CDR3 bases are TGTGCCAGCAGCTTCCGGCGAGGGGAAAAGGGAGAAAAACTGTTTTTT. Encoded protein: CASSFRRGEKGEKLFF.

V is TRBV20-1 and J is TRBJ2-2; D unclear. The CDR3 consists of 13 residues. Trimming shortened V by 4 bases and J by 2 bases, and 8 bases separated the two germline ends. Germline-derived CDR1 and CDR2 are DFQATT and SNEGSKA (reference sequence). For the CDR3, the DNA is TGCAGTGCTACAACTGATAACACCGGGGAGCTGTTTTTT. It encodes CSATTDNTGELFF.

This clonotype has more than one count but fewer than ten. The chain has TRBV6-5 and TRBJ1-2; D not resolved. Germline loops: CDR1 MNHEY, CDR2 SVGAGI. The CDR3 extends over 12 amino acids. Trimming pared 8 bases from V and 6 bases from J, leaving 13 bases between. The CDR3, as DNA: TGTGCCAGCTACACGTCGAGGGATGGCTACACCTTC. This sequence encodes CASYTSRDGYTF.

This clonotype was seen repeatedly, ten times or more. The V and J genes are TRBV12-5 and TRBJ2-1, with a tentative D call TRBD2 (5 bases). Germline CDR1 is LGHNT and CDR2 is FRNRAP. The V end was cut by 6 bases, the J end by 8 bases, with 8 bases between. CDR3 size: 11 residues. The CDR3 is CASGRGDEQFF. The CDR3 DNA reads TGTGCTAGTGGCCGGGGTGATGAGCAGTTCTTC.